Reported below is one TCR beta chain. Trimming pared 0 bases from V and 2 bases from J, leaving 4 bases between. Per germline, CDR1 SGHTA and CDR2 FQGNSA. CDR3 length equals 13 residues. The data belong to a study of blood T cell repertoires in COVID-19. On the study more broadly: In each case, the material was cDNA or gDNA derived from T cells, B-cell-depleted T cells, or PBMCs.

Produced via immunoSEQ multiplex PCR; TCRdb's table is partial and in-frame only. The table records hundreds of thousands of clones, roughly 87% of them present only once. V usage is TRBV7-2 and J usage is TRBJ2-5; D call uncertain. The sequence came from a man aged 18 to 35 with active or convalescent COVID-19. The sample consisted of peripheral blood. CDR3 nucleotide sequence: TGTGCCAGCAGCTTAGCCAGACAAGAGACCCAGTACTTC. Its protein is CASSLARQETQYF.